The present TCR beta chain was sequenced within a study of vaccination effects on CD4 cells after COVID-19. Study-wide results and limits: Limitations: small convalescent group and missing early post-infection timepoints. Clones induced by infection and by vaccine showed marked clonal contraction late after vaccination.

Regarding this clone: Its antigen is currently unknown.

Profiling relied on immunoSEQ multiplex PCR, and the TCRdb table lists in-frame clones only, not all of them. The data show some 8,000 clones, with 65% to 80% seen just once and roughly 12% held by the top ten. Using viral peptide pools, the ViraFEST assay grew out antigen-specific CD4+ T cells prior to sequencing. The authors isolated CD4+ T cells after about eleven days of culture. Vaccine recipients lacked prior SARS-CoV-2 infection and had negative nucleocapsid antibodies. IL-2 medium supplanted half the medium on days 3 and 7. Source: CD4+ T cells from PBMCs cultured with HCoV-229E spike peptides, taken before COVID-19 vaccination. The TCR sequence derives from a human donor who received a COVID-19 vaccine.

Here the CDR3 DNA reads TGTGCCAGCAGCAAGGCGTTGGGTAGCAATCAGCCCCAGCATTTT. Protein: CASSKALGSNQPQHF. The chain couples TRBV6-2 or TRBV6-3 to TRBJ1-5; D not certain. The CDR3 length is 15 residues. The V gene lost 6 bases and the J gene lost 0 bases, with 12 bases spanning the gap. From germline, CDR1 is MNHEY and CDR2 SVGEGT.